In its sample, the clone carrying this T cell receptor beta chain was seen a few times. CDR1 and CDR2 from the germline V gene are MDHEN and SYDVKM. The CDR3 covers 16 residues. The V gene end was trimmed by 6 bases and the J gene end by 8 bases; junction bases not matched to a gene: 15. Individual cDNA molecules were tagged with unique molecular identifiers. TCRdb ran MiXCR on the 5' RACE reads and lists one entry per CDR3 protein. Here the sample spans some 98,000 distinct CDR3 sequences, 8% to 13% being singletons. The data were obtained in a study of early T cells in non-severe SARS-CoV-2 infection.

The receptor's source is an adult who was a healthcare worker with PCR-confirmed SARS-CoV-2 infection or an uninfected control (not recorded which). The material sequenced was whole blood. The rearrangement joins TRBV28 to TRBJ1-2; 10 bases are a match to TRBD1. The CDR3 loop is CASSANPGQGSRGYTF. In DNA, the CDR3 is TGTGCCAGCAGCGCAAATCCGGGACAGGGGAGCCGAGGCTACACCTTC.